This T cell receptor beta chain was documented in a study of human T cells and chemical hapten exposure. The wider study: An area of 2 cm by 2 to 2.5 cm on upper inner arm skin received 2% DPC for sensitization.

The V gene lost 4 bases and the J gene lost 2 bases, with 13 bases spanning the gap. The CDR3 contains 15 residues. Germline CDR1 SGHDT, CDR2 YYEEEE. TCRdb re-derived calls from the RACE reads in MiXCR, one entry per CDR3 protein. The sample records approximately 90,000 distinct CDR3 sequences, 8.5% to 9% being singletons. As to time point: pre-sensitization, week 0. Treatment: therapeutic diphenylcyclopropenone sensitization with weekly scalp DPC. Drawing of blood took place ahead of applying each patch test. The V gene is TRBV5-6, the J gene TRBJ2-4; D might be TRBD1 or TRBD2, each matching 5 bases. The sequenced sample was whole blood, obtained in connection with sensitization to the hapten diphenylcyclopropenone (DPC). The receptor's source is a man aged 40-49 years with alopecia areata. Some clones in this sample may be carry-over from other donors' samples. CDR3 residues: CASSILRGPKNIQYF. The CDR3 DNA follows: TGTGCCAGCAGCATCTTAAGGGGACCCAAAAACATTCAGTACTTC.